A single T cell receptor (beta chain) is shown here with its context. This clonotype was observed at least ten times. It has no known antigen specificity. Base-call qualities are not available, and no considerably larger clone is one nucleotide away. From the cysteine through the phenylalanine, the CDR3 covers 12 amino acids. Solely the CDR3 DNA is kept, with 36 bases framed from the first base. Trimming removed 4 bases from V and 10 bases from J, leaving 13 bases between the germline ends. CDR1 and CDR2 were assigned from the germline V gene (reference sequence) as SEHNR and FQNEAQ. This specimen belongs to a study of CD8+CD57+ T cells in acquired aplastic anemia (dated by TCRdb to the late 2010s). Regarding the study in general: On average, sorted CD4+ and CD8+ cells yielded roughly 3.4 ug of extracted DNA, with a range of roughly 0.18 to 30 ug. Mean read counts for healthy donor samples were approximately 10 million for CD4+ cells and about 12 million for CD8+ cells. What the study reported, not specific to this receptor: No significant difference in CD8+ Simpson's diversity was found between patients and healthy controls (P=0.060). Although some 28 CD8+ CDR3 sequences were shared by patients and controls, these sequences appeared highly expressed in patients and within the immunodominant clones of patients.

Genomic DNA was used as template for profiling of TCR beta VDJ combinations and CDR3 sequences. TCR repertoire sequencing was run on an Illumina HiSeq 2000. The original methods were these. TRBV/TRBJ rearrangement plots, CDR3 size and DJ length profiles, and Simpson's diversity index were used to assess repertoires. The most abundant DNA sequence in the deep sequencing data was defined as the immunodominant clone. CDR3 amino acid sequences were screened for sharing across subjects and compared with published repertoires and the VDJdb database. TCRdb reprocessing: public reads trimmed at Q25 with fastp, clones called with MiXCR, in-frame beta chains kept. Every entry covers one CDR3 protein and lists the most common genes and DNA from its rows. TCRdb, not the authors, supplied the V and J calls. The sample table records about 130,000 distinct CDR3 sequences; more than 35% of these occur just once. The leading ten clones occupy 8% to 8.5% of the sample.

The study deep-sequenced TCR repertoires of sorted CD4+ and CD8+ blood T cells from severe aplastic anemia patients and healthy subjects. Ficoll-Paque density gradient centrifugation was used to isolate peripheral blood mononuclear cells. Before DNA extraction, CD4+ and CD8+ T cells were sorted by FACS or by magnetic beads. The chain joins TRBV7-9 to TRBJ1-1; the D gene identity is not certain. The sequence was obtained from a human donor in good health, serving as a control. Sequencing was carried out using sorted CD4+, CD8+, or CD8+CD57+ T cells (not recorded which) from PBMCs. The sequence in DNA is TGTGCCAGCAGCTCCAGTGACGGAGGAGCTTTCTTT. This gives the protein CASSSSDGGAFF.